Each of the 20 T cell receptor beta chains below was sequenced from the same sample in a study of cytomegalovirus exposure and HLA in healthy donors. This PCR relied on a set of 60 Vbeta primers and 13 Jbeta primers. Measured with immunoSEQ multiplex PCR; TCRdb has only the in-frame clones, and not every one. The sample holds 90,000 to 120,000 clones, roughly 69% seen once. The sample was PBMCs. All receptors derive from a man in his thirties or forties in good health and CMV-seropositive.

The rearrangement links TRBV14 to TRBJ1-2, with D perhaps TRBD1 (5 bases). V was cut by 0 bases and J by 3 bases, with 11 bases left in between. The CDR3 contains 15 residues. Per the germline V gene, CDR1 is SGHDN and CDR2 is FVKESK. In nucleotides, the CDR3 is TGTGCCAGCAGCCAAGACCAGACAGCCTACTATGGCTACACCTTC. Protein product: CASSQDQTAYYGYTF.

The chain is built from TRBV6-1 and TRBJ1-2; no firm D call. V was shortened by 6 bases and J by 2 bases, with 10 bases between the two germline ends. The germline V gene has CDR1 MNHNS and CDR2 SASEGT. CDR3 length equals 13 residues. The DNA for the CDR3 is TGTGCCAGCAGCCCTAGAGACAACTATGGCTACACCTTC. Its translation: CASSPRDNYGYTF.

The chain links TRBV28 to TRBJ2-7; TRBD1 matches at 7 bases. V shed 2 bases and J 3 bases; nucleotides not matched to a gene: 7. Germline V gene lookup returns CDR1 MDHEN and CDR2 SYDVKM. This CDR3 has 15 amino acids. The CDR3 bases are TGTGCCAGCAGTTTACCCGGGACAGCGATCTACGAGCAGTACTTC. Translated, it gives CASSLPGTAIYEQYF.

The chain links TRBV27 to TRBJ2-7, with a weak D call TRBD1 (5 bases). Germline assignment: CDR1 MNHEY and CDR2 SMNVEV (reference sequence). V was trimmed by 7 bases and J by 2 bases, leaving 18 bases between them. CDR3 size: 15 residues. CDR3 nucleotides: TGTGCCAGCAATTGGGGCTTTAAAGCAGCCTACGAGCAGTACTTC. Translating it yields CASNWGFKAAYEQYF.

V is TRBV6-5 and J is TRBJ2-3; 9 bases align to TRBD1. V dropped 6 bases and J dropped 9; count of bases not matched to a gene: 7. The CDR3 runs to 13 residues. Germline V gives CDR1 MNHEY, CDR2 SVGAGI. The CDR3 region is CASRLAGTGTQYF. In DNA form, the CDR3 reads TGTGCCAGCAGACTTGCCGGGACAGGGACGCAGTATTTT.

There are a few counts of this clone. The chain joins TRBV10-3 to TRBJ1-1; D not resolved. This CDR3 has 14 residues. Trimming took 5 bases from V and 3 from J, leaving 13 bases between them. The germline V gene encodes CDR1 ENHRY and CDR2 SYGVKD. The DNA of the CDR3 is TGTGCCATCAGTTGGGCAGGAACCGACACTGAAGCTTTCTTT. Translation gives CAISWAGTDTEAFF.

The CDR3 DNA is TGTGCCAGCAGCTTGGGAGGGGGGGGCGTAGAAAAACTGTTTTTT. Translating gives CASSLGGGGVEKLFF. V gene TRBV5-4 combines with J gene TRBJ1-4, with D possibly being TRBD1 (6 bases). Trimming left V 0 bases short and J 8 bases short, with 14 bases between. Per the germline V gene, CDR1 is SGHNT and CDR2 is YYREEE (reference sequence). There are 15 residues in the CDR3.

The rearrangement links TRBV10-3 to TRBJ2-5; no definite D call. Germline V CDR1 and CDR2: ENHRY, SYGVKD. There are 15 residues in the CDR3. V lost 5 bases and J 0 bases, leaving 13 bases between the germline ends. The CDR3 sequence: CAISSSAGYQETQYF. The CDR3, as DNA: TGTGCCATCAGTTCTAGTGCTGGGTACCAAGAGACCCAGTACTTC.

To note about this clone: One end of the junction fails to match germline, which may point to a read error. The chain couples TRBV7-7 to TRBJ1-1; D gene unclear. This CDR3 comprises 13 residues. Germline V CDR1 and CDR2: SSHAT, FNYEAQ (reference sequence). The CDR3 protein is CASSFAENTEAFF. CDR3 in DNA: TGTGCTAGCAGCTTTGCAGAAAACACTGAAGCTTTCTTT.

The chain links TRBV19 to TRBJ2-7; 8 bases are shared with TRBD1. The V segment lost 4 bases and the J segment 3 bases; nucleotides outside the gene matches: 8. The CDR3 spans 15 residues. Germline CDR1 and CDR2: LNHDA and SQIVND (reference sequence). This chain's CDR3 is CASSTLGTGDYEQYF. CDR3 sequence (DNA): TGTGCCAGTAGTACCCTGGGGACAGGAGACTACGAGCAGTACTTC.

As DNA, the CDR3 is TGCAGTGCCTTCACAGATACGCAGTATTTT. It is translated as CSAFTDTQYF. The chain links TRBV20-1 to TRBJ2-3, with D unclear. CDR1 is DFQATT and CDR2 is SNEGSKA in the germline V gene (reference sequence). Trimming took 6 bases from V and 2 from J, leaving 3 bases between them. This CDR3 spans 10 amino acids.

This chain connects TRBV18 to TRBJ2-7; D may be TRBD2 (6 bases). The germline gives CDR1 KGHSH, CDR2 LQKENI. Trimming stripped 4 bases from V and 0 bases from J, with 13 bases between. The CDR3 spans 15 residues. The CDR3 loop reads CASSRGTSYSYEQYF. Written as DNA, the CDR3 is TGTGCCAGCTCACGCGGGACCTCATACTCCTACGAGCAGTACTTC.

V and J are TRBV19 and TRBJ1-2; 7 bases agree with TRBD1. The CDR3 totals 12 residues. CDR1 is LNHDA and CDR2 is SQIVND in the germline V gene (reference sequence). Germline trimming cut 7 bases from V and 7 bases from J; bases unmatched to any gene: 6. CDR3 nucleotides: TGTGCCAGTACCCATACAGGGGTTGGCTACACCTTC. Its protein product is CASTHTGVGYTF.

The chain links TRBV7-9 to TRBJ2-5; TRBD1 aligns across 12 bases. Per germline, CDR1 SEHNR and CDR2 FQNEAQ (reference sequence). The junction had 5 bases not matched to a gene; V was cut back by 1 base and J by 11 bases. The CDR3 length is 14 residues. In nucleotides, the CDR3 is TGTGCCAGCAGCTTAGGGGACAGGGGGCGTGAGCAGTACTTC. As protein: CASSLGDRGREQYF. Full variable domain (outside the CDR3, taken from reference TRBV7-9 and TRBJ2-5): DTGVSQNPRHKITKRGQNVTFRCDPISEHNRLYWYRQTLGQGPEFLTYFQNEAQLEKSRLLSDRFSAERPKGSFSTLEIQRTEQGDSAMYLCASSLGDRGREQYFGPGTRLLVL.

CDR3 protein: CASSLDTGNTEAFF. As DNA, the CDR3 is TGCGCCAGCAGCTTGGACACAGGGAACACTGAAGCTTTCTTT. This chain links TRBV5-1 with TRBJ1-1, with D possibly TRBD1 on 5 matching bases. This CDR3 is built from 14 residues. Germline V gene lookup returns CDR1 SGHRS and CDR2 YFSETQ. V dropped 0 bases and J dropped 1 base, with 7 bases sitting between them.

This clone showed up just a few times. This chain joins TRBV5-6 and TRBJ2-1; 11 bases fit TRBD2. Trimming cost V 1 base and J 8 bases; bases outside gene matches: 17. The CDR3 has 19 amino acids. Germline-derived CDR1 and CDR2 are SGHDT and YYEEEE. CDR3 amino acids: CASSLSISGGARLVDEQFF. The CDR3 DNA sequence: TGTGCCAGCAGCTTGTCGATTAGCGGGGGGGCAAGGTTGGTCGATGAGCAGTTCTTC.

This chain uses TRBV7-9 with TRBJ1-3, with a tentative D call TRBD1 (6 bases). The CDR3 length is 18 residues. In germline, CDR1 is SEHNR, CDR2 FQNEAQ (reference sequence). Trimming stripped 0 bases from V and 0 bases from J, with 15 bases between. The CDR3 loop is CASSLAPQGSSSGNTIYF. Written as DNA, the CDR3 is TGTGCCAGCAGCTTAGCGCCCCAGGGGTCTAGCTCTGGAAACACCATATATTTT.

In its sample, this clone was seen a few times. The J gene is TRBJ1-6, the V gene TRBV5-8, with D unclear. This CDR3 comprises 15 residues. V shed 0 bases and J shed 8 bases, with 12 bases lying between them. The germline gives CDR1 SGHTS, CDR2 YDEGEE. The DNA for the CDR3 is TGTGCCAGCAGCTTGGGAGGTTCCTTGGATTCACCCCTCCACTTT. Translated, it gives CASSLGGSLDSPLHF.

The rearrangement joins TRBV5-1 to TRBJ2-7; the match to TRBD1 covers 9 bases. Germline loops: CDR1 SGHRS, CDR2 YFSETQ. CDR3 length: 15 residues. Trimming at V came to 3 bases and at J to 0 bases, leaving 4 bases not matched to a gene. CDR3: CASSWTGADSYEQYF. The CDR3 DNA reads as TGCGCCAGCAGCTGGACAGGGGCCGACTCCTACGAGCAGTACTTC.

This chain connects TRBV27 to TRBJ2-7; weak D call: TRBD2 (6 bases). Germline CDR1 is MNHEY and CDR2 is SMNVEV (reference sequence). The CDR3 loop spans 15 amino acids. The V gene lost 6 bases and the J gene lost 3 bases, with 18 bases spanning the gap. The CDR3 region is CASRPYLAINYEQYF. CDR3 DNA sequence: TGTGCCAGCAGACCTTATCTAGCGATTAACTACGAGCAGTACTTC.